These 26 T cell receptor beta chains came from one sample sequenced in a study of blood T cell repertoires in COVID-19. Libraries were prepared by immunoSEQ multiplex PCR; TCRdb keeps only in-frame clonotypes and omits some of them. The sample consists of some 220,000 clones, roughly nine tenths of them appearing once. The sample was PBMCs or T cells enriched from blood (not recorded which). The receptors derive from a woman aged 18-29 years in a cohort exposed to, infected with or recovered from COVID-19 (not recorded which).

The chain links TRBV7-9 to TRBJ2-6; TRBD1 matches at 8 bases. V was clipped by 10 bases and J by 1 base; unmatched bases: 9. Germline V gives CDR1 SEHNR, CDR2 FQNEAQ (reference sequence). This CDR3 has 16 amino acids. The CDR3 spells CATIGQGASGANVLTF. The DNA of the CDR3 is TGTGCCACGATCGGCCAGGGGGCGTCTGGGGCCAACGTCCTGACTTTC.

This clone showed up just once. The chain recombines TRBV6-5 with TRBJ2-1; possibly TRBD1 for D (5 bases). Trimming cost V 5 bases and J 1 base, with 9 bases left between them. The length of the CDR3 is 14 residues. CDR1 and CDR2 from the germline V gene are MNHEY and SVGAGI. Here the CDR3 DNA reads TGTGCCAGCAGTCCTAGGGGTTCCTACAATGAGCAGTTCTTC. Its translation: CASSPRGSYNEQFF.

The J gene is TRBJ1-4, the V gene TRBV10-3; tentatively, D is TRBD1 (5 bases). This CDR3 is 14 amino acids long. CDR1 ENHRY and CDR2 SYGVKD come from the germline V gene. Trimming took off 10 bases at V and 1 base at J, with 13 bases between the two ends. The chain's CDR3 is CATGETVTNEKLFF. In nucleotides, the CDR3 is TGTGCCACGGGGGAGACCGTAACTAATGAAAAACTGTTTTTT.

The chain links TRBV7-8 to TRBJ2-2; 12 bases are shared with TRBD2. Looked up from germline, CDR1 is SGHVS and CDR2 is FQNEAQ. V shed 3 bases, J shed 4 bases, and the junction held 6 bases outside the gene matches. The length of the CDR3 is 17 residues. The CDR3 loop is CASSFLAGGPPTGELFF. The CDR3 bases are TGTGCCAGCAGCTTCCTAGCGGGAGGGCCTCCCACCGGGGAGCTGTTTTTT.

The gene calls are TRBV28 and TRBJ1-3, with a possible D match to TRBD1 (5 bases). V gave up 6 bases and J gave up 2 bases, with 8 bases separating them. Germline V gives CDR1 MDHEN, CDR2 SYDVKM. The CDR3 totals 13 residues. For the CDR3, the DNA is TGTGCCAGCAGGGGGGAGGCTGGAAACACCATATATTTT. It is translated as CASRGEAGNTIYF.

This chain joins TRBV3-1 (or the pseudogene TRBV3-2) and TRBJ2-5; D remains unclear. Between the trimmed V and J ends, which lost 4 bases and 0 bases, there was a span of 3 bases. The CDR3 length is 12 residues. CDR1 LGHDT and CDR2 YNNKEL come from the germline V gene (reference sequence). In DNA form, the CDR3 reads TGTGCCAGCAGCCTCTACCAAGAGACCCAGTACTTC. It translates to CASSLYQETQYF.

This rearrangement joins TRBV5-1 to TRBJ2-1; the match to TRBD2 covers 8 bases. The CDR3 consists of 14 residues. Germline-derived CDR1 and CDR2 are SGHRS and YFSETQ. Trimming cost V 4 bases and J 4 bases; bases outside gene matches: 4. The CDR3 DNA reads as TGCGCCAGCAGCGTTACTAGCGGTTACAATGAGCAGTTCTTC. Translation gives CASSVTSGYNEQFF.

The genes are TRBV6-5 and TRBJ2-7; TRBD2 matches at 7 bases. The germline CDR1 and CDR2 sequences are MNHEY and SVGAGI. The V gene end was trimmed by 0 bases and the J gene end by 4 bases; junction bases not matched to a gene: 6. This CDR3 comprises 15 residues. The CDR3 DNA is TGTGCCAGCAGTTACTCCGGGGGGTTCCCATACGAGCAGTACTTC. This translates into CASSYSGGFPYEQYF.

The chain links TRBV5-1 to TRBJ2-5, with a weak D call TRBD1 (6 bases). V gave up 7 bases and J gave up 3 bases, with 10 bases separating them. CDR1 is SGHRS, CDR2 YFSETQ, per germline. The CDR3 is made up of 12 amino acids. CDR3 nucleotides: TGCGCCAGCCGCCCAGGGGAAGAGACCCAGTACTTC. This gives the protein CASRPGEETQYF.

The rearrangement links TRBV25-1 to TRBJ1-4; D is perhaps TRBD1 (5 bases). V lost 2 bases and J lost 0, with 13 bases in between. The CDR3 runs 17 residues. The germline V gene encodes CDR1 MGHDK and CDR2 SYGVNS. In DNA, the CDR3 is TGTGCCAGCAGTGAAGGGGCAGGGTACCCAACTAATGAAAAACTGTTTTTT. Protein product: CASSEGAGYPTNEKLFF.

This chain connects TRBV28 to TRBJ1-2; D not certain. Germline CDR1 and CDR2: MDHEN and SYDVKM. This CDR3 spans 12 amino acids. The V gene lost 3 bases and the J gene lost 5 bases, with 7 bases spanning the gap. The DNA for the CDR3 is TGTGCCAGCAGTTTCCCCCCTTATGGCTACACCTTC. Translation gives CASSFPPYGYTF.

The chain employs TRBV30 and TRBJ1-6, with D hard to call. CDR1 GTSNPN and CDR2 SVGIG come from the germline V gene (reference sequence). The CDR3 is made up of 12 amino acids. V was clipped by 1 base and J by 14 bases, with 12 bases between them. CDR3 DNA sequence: TGTGCCTGGAGTGGACTCGGAATAGCCCTCCACTTT. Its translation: CAWSGLGIALHF.

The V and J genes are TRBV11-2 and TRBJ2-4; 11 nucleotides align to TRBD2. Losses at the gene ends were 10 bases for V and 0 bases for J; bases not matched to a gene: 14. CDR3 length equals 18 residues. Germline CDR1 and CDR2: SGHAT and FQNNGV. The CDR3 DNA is TGTGCCACCCGGCCTGGGCTAGCGGGAGGTCTAGCCAAAAACATTCAGTACTTC. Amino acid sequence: CATRPGLAGGLAKNIQYF.

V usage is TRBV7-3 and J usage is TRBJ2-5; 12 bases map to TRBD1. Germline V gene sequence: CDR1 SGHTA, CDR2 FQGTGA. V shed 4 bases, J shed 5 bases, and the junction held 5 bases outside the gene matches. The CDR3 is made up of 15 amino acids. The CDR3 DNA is TGTGCCAGCAGCTCGGGACAGGGGGCTTTGGAGACCCAGTACTTC. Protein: CASSSGQGALETQYF. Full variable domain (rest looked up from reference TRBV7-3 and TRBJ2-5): GAGVSQTPSNKVTEKGKYVELRCDPISGHTALYWYRQSLGQGPEFLIYFQGTGAADDSGLPNDRFFAVRPEGSVSTLKIQRTERGDSAVYLCASSSGQGALETQYFGPGTRLLVL.

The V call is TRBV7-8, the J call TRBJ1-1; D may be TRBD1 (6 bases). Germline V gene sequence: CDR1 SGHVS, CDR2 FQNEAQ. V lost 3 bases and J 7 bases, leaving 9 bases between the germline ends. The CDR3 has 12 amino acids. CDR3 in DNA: TGTGCCAGCAGCTTCAGGGGAAGTGAAGCTTTCTTT. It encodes CASSFRGSEAFF.

The CDR3: CATTTSGTYPNYGYTF. DNA for the CDR3: TGTGCCACCACTACGTCCGGGACATACCCTAACTATGGCTACACCTTC. V usage is TRBV10-3 and J usage is TRBJ1-2; D may be TRBD1 (6 bases). V was cut by 10 bases and J by 0 bases, with 21 bases left in between. This CDR3 is built from 16 residues. The germline CDR1 and CDR2 sequences are ENHRY and SYGVKD.

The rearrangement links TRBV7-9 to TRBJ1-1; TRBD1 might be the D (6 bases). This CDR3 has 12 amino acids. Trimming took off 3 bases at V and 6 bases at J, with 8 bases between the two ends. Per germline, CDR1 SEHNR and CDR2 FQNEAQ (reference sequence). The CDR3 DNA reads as TGTGCCAGCAGCTTTCAGGGGTCTGAAGCTTTCTTT. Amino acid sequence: CASSFQGSEAFF.

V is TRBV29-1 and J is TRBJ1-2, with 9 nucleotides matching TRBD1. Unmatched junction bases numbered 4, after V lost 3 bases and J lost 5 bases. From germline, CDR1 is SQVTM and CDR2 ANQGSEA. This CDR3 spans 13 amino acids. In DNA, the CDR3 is TGCAGCGTTGATGGGACAGGGTTTTATGGCTACACCTTC. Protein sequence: CSVDGTGFYGYTF.

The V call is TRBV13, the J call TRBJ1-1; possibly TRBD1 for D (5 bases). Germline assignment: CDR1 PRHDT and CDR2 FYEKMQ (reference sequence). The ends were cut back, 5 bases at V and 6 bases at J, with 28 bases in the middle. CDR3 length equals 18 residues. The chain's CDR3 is CASSRRMRWGVRGAEAFF. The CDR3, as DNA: TGTGCCAGCAGCCGACGTATGCGCTGGGGGGTTCGGGGAGCTGAAGCTTTCTTT.

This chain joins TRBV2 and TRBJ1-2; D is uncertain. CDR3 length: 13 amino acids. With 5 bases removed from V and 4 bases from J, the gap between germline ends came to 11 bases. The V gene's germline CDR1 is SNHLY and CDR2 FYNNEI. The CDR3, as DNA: TGTGCCAGCAGTCCAGCCCCGGGCTATGGCTACACCTTC. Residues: CASSPAPGYGYTF.

This CDR3 reads CASSVGAGTEAFF. The CDR3, as DNA: TGTGCCAGCAGCGTAGGGGCAGGGACTGAAGCTTTCTTT. The chain couples TRBV9 to TRBJ1-1; the D gene is possibly TRBD1 (5 bases). Trimming removed 0 bases from V and 5 bases from J, with 8 bases in between. Germline CDR1 is SGDLS and CDR2 is YYNGEE. There are 13 residues in the CDR3.

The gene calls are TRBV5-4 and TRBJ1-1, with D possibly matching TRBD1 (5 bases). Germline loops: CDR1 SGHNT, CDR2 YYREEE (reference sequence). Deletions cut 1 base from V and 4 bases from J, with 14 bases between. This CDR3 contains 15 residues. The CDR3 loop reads CASSLSVGGSTEAFF. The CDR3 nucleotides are TGTGCCAGCAGCTTGAGTGTGGGGGGTTCCACTGAAGCTTTCTTT.

The CDR3 DNA sequence: TGTGCCAGCAGCTTCGACAGGGACCAAGAGACCCAGTACTTC. Translating gives CASSFDRDQETQYF. The rearrangement links TRBV7-8 to TRBJ2-5, with 7 bases identical to TRBD1. The CDR3 is 14 amino acids. In germline, CDR1 is SGHVS, CDR2 FQNEAQ. J was trimmed by 0 bases and V by 3 bases; bases with no gene match: 1.

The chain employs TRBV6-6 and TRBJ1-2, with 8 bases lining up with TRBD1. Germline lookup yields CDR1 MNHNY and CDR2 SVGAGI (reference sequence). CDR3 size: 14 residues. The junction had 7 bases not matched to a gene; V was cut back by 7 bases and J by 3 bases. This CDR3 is CASNKQGEDYGYTF. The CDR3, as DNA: TGTGCCAGCAATAAACAGGGGGAGGACTATGGCTACACCTTC.

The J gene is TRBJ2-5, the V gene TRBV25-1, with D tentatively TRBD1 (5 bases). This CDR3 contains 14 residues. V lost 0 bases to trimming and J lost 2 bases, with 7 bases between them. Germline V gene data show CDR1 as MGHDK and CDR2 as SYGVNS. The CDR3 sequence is CASSEYDRQETQYF. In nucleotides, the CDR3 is TGTGCCAGCAGTGAATATGACAGACAAGAGACCCAGTACTTC.

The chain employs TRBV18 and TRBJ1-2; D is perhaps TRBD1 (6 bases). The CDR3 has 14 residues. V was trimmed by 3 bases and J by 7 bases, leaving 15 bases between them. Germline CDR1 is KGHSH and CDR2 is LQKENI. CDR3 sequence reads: CASSPRTDNRGYTF. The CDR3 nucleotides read TGTGCCAGCTCACCTAGGACAGACAATCGTGGCTACACCTTC.